A selection of T cell receptor beta chains follows, all from one sample in a study of T cell responses to AZD1222 COVID-19 vaccine. Assay: immunoSEQ multiplex PCR; the TCRdb copy retains only in-frame clones and omits some. The repertoire consists of 140,000 to 150,000 clones, with around 85% occurring once and the leading ten covering around 8%. The material sequenced was peripheral blood, taken on day 0 of AZD1222 vaccination. The receptors come from an adult in good health. The CDR3 runs from the conserved cysteine through the conserved F or W. The D gene is left open where the match is weak. Not every row has a clone size; where given, it reads once, few, many or a size class.

DNA	CDR3	V	J	size	D
TGTGCCAGCAGTGCCCACGACAGGGGCGATACGCAGTATTTT	CASSAHDRGDTQYF	TRBV6-4	TRBJ2-3	.	TRBD1
TGCGCCAGCAGTGGACAGCCCCAGCATTTT	CASSGQPQHF	TRBV10-1	TRBJ1-5	few	.
TGCGCCAGCTGGCCAGCGGGGGACCAACTTACGGGCACAGATACGCAGTATTTT	CASWPAGDQLTGTDTQYF	TRBV10-2	TRBJ2-3	.	TRBD2
TGTGCCAGCAGCCACTCGGGACAGTATTATTCACCCCTCCACTTT	CASSHSGQYYSPLHF	TRBV14	TRBJ1-6	.	TRBD1
TGCAGTGCTAGTAATACCATGGATACGCAGTATTTT	CSASNTMDTQYF	TRBV20-1	TRBJ2-3	.	.
TGTGCCAGCAGTAGCCAGGGATGGACCGGGGAGCTGTTTTTT	CASSSQGWTGELFF	TRBV11-2	TRBJ2-2	.	.
TGTGCCAGCAACCCAGGGGGAGACTATGGCTACACCTTC	CASNPGGDYGYTF	TRBV7-8	TRBJ1-2	.	TRBD1
TGTGCCAGCAGCCTCCCGCCCCGGGTTTTTGACTATGGCTACACCTTC	CASSLPPRVFDYGYTF	TRBV5-6	TRBJ1-2	.	.
TGTGCCAGTACCGCAGGGTTGAACACTGAAGCTTTCTTT	CASTAGLNTEAFF	TRBV19	TRBJ1-1	few	.
TGTGCCTGGAGTCCCCTCGACAGGGATGGAAACACCATATATTTT	CAWSPLDRDGNTIYF	TRBV30	TRBJ1-3	.	TRBD1
TGTGCCACGTCCCTTACTCCCGGTATCCCGAACAATGAGCAGTTCTTC	CATSLTPGIPNNEQFF	TRBV21-1	TRBJ2-1	.	.
TGTGCCAGCTCGTCGGGACAGGGGGTAGACGGGGAGCTGTTTTTT	CASSSGQGVDGELFF	TRBV18	TRBJ2-2	.	TRBD1
TGTGCCAGCAGCCAAGATGAAGGTGGGGGCATGAACACTGAAGCTTTCTTT	CASSQDEGGGMNTEAFF	TRBV14	TRBJ1-1	.	.
TGTGCCAGCAGCCCCCCGGGTGGGCCACTCGGCGGAAACACCATATATTTT	CASSPPGGPLGGNTIYF	TRBV13	TRBJ1-3	.	.
TGTGCCAGCGGGCGGGACCCTAGCACAGATACGCAGTATTTT	CASGRDPSTDTQYF	TRBV5-8	TRBJ2-3	once	.